Listed here are 29 T cell receptor beta chains from one sample, sequenced in a study of blood T cell repertoires in COVID-19. Profiled with immunoSEQ multiplex PCR; TCRdb holds only in-frame clones, not every one. The sample lists under 300,000 clones, about 83% occurring once. The sequencing sample was made of peripheral blood. Receptors were obtained from a man aged 80 or over with acute or convalescent COVID-19.

Concerning this clone: This same CDR3 is encoded by further DNA sequences in the sample. This chain joins TRBV11-3 and TRBJ2-5; 8 bases match TRBD2. The germline gives CDR1 SGHNT, CDR2 YENEEA. The CDR3 is 13 residues long. After removal of 4 bases from V and 10 bases from J, the junction contained 8 bases not matched to a gene. CDR3 DNA: TGTGCCAGCAGCTCCCGGACGGGGGGGGACCAGTACTTC. This translates into CASSSRTGGDQYF.

The rearrangement joins TRBV19 to TRBJ1-2; D unresolved. The CDR3 loop spans 14 amino acids. Germline V gene data show CDR1 as LNHDA and CDR2 as SQIVND (reference sequence). V lost 10 bases to trimming and J lost 4 bases, with 19 bases between them. CDR3 sequence reads: CATSKTKSFYGYTF. CDR3 bases: TGTGCCACCTCTAAGACTAAATCGTTCTATGGCTACACCTTC.

The gene calls are TRBV18 and TRBJ2-3, with 9 bases that match TRBD1. Germline assignment: CDR1 KGHSH and CDR2 LQKENI. The CDR3 is made up of 15 amino acids. J gave up 0 bases and V 4 bases, and 2 bases lay outside the gene matches. In nucleotides, the CDR3 is TGTGCCAGCTCACGACAGGGGGGGAGCACAGATACGCAGTATTTT. Amino acid sequence: CASSRQGGSTDTQYF. Drawing the rest from reference TRBV18 and TRBJ2-3, the complete variable domain is NAGVMQNPRHLVRRRGQEARLRCSPMKGHSHVYWYRQLPEEGLKFMVYLQKENIIDESGMPKERFSAEFPKEGPSILRIQQVVRGDSAAYFCASSRQGGSTDTQYFGPGTRLTVL.

The genes are TRBV6-2 or TRBV6-3 and TRBJ2-1, with TRBD1 matching over 8 bases. The CDR3 runs to 15 residues. Trimming at V came to 0 bases and at J to 8 bases, leaving 6 bases not matched to a gene. Germline lookup yields CDR1 MNHEY and CDR2 SVGEGT. In DNA form, the CDR3 reads TGTGCCAGCAGTTACTCCTCCAGGGGGCAGGATGAGCAGTTCTTC. Its translation: CASSYSSRGQDEQFF.

Concerning this clone: At one boundary the junction diverges from the germline segment, which might be a read error. This chain joins TRBV7-7 and TRBJ2-5; D is perhaps TRBD2 (6 bases). This CDR3 contains 13 residues. The germline CDR1 and CDR2 sequences are SSHAT and FNYEAQ (reference sequence). The CDR3 protein is CASSFRERETQYF. The CDR3 coding sequence is TGTGCTAGCAGTTTCCGGGAGAGGGAGACCCAGTACTTC.

The chain has TRBV10-3 and TRBJ2-3, with D possibly TRBD1 on 6 matching bases. Germline assignment: CDR1 ENHRY and CDR2 SYGVKD. V lost 5 bases and J lost 3, with 9 bases in between. The CDR3 contains 13 residues. The CDR3 here is CAISQGLTDTQYF. CDR3 bases: TGTGCCATCAGTCAGGGGTTAACAGATACGCAGTATTTT.

The chain carries TRBV19 and TRBJ1-5; no clear D. Germline V CDR1 and CDR2: LNHDA, SQIVND (reference sequence). The V and J ends lost 4 bases and 0 bases respectively, with 10 bases between them. There are 15 residues in the CDR3. DNA of the CDR3: TGTGCCAGTAGTAAAACGAGCGATAGCAATCAGCCCCAGCATTTT. Translation gives CASSKTSDSNQPQHF.

This rearrangement joins TRBV5-5 to TRBJ1-1; 9 nucleotides agree with TRBD1. V gave up 0 bases and J gave up 1 base; unmatched junction bases: 7. Looked up from germline, CDR1 is SGHKS and CDR2 is YYEKEE (reference sequence). The CDR3 has 17 amino acids. The CDR3 sequence: CASSLGVTGGWNTEAFF. DNA of the CDR3: TGTGCCAGCAGCTTGGGGGTGACAGGGGGTTGGAACACTGAAGCTTTCTTT.

This clone was recorded a few times. The chain links TRBV2 to TRBJ1-4; D is perhaps TRBD1 (6 bases). Trimming removed 6 bases at V and 8 bases at J, with 19 bases between. The CDR3 is 15 amino acids. Looked up from germline, CDR1 is SNHLY and CDR2 is FYNNEI. In nucleotides, the CDR3 is TGTGCCAGCAGAGCCACAGGGATGGCTTGGGAAAAACTGTTTTTT. Its translation: CASRATGMAWEKLFF. The full variable domain, its missing parts supplied by reference TRBV2 and TRBJ1-4, is EPEVTQTPSHQVTQMGQEVILRCVPISNHLYFYWYRQILGQKVEFLVSFYNNEISEKSEIFDDQFSVERPDGSNFTLKIRSTKLEDSAMYFCASRATGMAWEKLFFGSGTQLSVL.

CDR3 DNA sequence: TGTGCCAGCAGTTACTCGGGACAGCTTGGGGAGCAGTACTTC. Its protein is CASSYSGQLGEQYF. The V gene is TRBV6-5, the J gene TRBJ2-7, with 7 bases lining up with TRBD1. The V gene end was trimmed by 0 bases and the J gene end by 7 bases; junction bases not matched to a gene: 6. Germline CDR1 reads MNHEY; CDR2 reads SVGAGI. The length of the CDR3 is 14 residues.

The chain carries TRBV6-4 and TRBJ2-3, with D tentatively TRBD1 (6 bases). CDR3 length: 16 residues. V was shortened by 4 bases and J by 2 bases, with 16 bases between the two germline ends. CDR1 MRHNA and CDR2 SNTAGT come from the germline V gene. The CDR3 sequence: CASSASDRSATDTQYF. Here the CDR3 DNA reads TGTGCCAGCAGTGCCTCTGACAGGTCCGCCACAGATACGCAGTATTTT.

The J gene is TRBJ2-7, the V gene TRBV7-2; TRBD1 matches at 11 bases. Germline CDR1 and CDR2: SGHTA and FQGNSA. The CDR3 is made up of 16 amino acids. The J segment lost 0 bases and the V segment lost 5 bases, leaving 6 bases of the junction unmatched. CDR3 coding DNA: TGTGCCAGCAGCCGGGACAGGGGGTCCCCCTCCTACGAGCAGTACTTC. Protein product: CASSRDRGSPSYEQYF.

The genes are TRBV7-3 and TRBJ2-1; 10 bases line up with TRBD2. The CDR3 extends over 15 amino acids. The V gene end was trimmed by 2 bases and the J gene end by 6 bases; junction bases not matched to a gene: 4. Germline V gene data show CDR1 as SGHTA and CDR2 as FQGTGA. CDR3 loop: CASSLSGLARNEQFF. The CDR3, as DNA: TGTGCCAGCAGCTTATCGGGACTAGCGCGCAATGAGCAGTTCTTC.

This clone was recorded once. The rearrangement uses TRBV5-1 and TRBJ1-1; 8 bases agree with TRBD1. V shed 3 bases and J 0 bases; nucleotides not matched to a gene: 1. Germline-derived CDR1 and CDR2 are SGHRS and YFSETQ. The CDR3 runs 14 residues. CDR3 coding DNA: TGCGCCAGCAGCTGGGGACAGGTGAACACTGAAGCTTTCTTT. This gives the protein CASSWGQVNTEAFF.

A single count supports this clone. V usage is TRBV7-9 and J usage is TRBJ1-4; D ambiguous. This CDR3 spans 14 amino acids. The germline V gene encodes CDR1 SEHNR and CDR2 FQNEAQ (reference sequence). Trimming removed 3 bases from V and 0 bases from J, with 5 bases in between. The CDR3 here is CASSFGATNEKLFF. The CDR3, as DNA: TGTGCCAGCAGCTTCGGTGCAACTAATGAAAAACTGTTTTTT.

The V call is TRBV18, the J call TRBJ1-1, with a tentative D call TRBD1 (6 bases). Germline CDR1 is KGHSH and CDR2 is LQKENI. V lost 2 bases and J 1 base, leaving 11 bases between the germline ends. This CDR3 contains 15 residues. In DNA form, the CDR3 reads TGTGCCAGCTCACCAAAAGGACAGTCGAACACTGAAGCTTTCTTT. The encoded protein is CASSPKGQSNTEAFF.

The V call is TRBV3-1 (or the pseudogene TRBV3-2), the J call TRBJ1-2; maybe TRBD1 (5 bases). The CDR3 has 14 residues. Germline lookup yields CDR1 LGHDT and CDR2 YNNKEL (reference sequence). V was trimmed by 4 bases and J by 8 bases, leaving 17 bases between them. CDR3 amino acids: CASSPWGPGGGYTF. In DNA form, the CDR3 reads TGTGCCAGCAGCCCCTGGGGCCCCGGTGGAGGCTACACCTTC.

The chain combines TRBV2 with TRBJ1-5; D is undetermined. Germline loops: CDR1 SNHLY, CDR2 FYNNEI. The CDR3 covers 13 residues. Trimming cost V 3 bases and J 4 bases, with 7 bases left between them. CDR3 loop: CASSDEANQPQHF. As DNA, the CDR3 is TGTGCCAGCAGTGATGAAGCAAATCAGCCCCAGCATTTT.

This chain connects TRBV2 to TRBJ1-1, with no clear D. V gave up 4 bases and J gave up 1 base, with 10 bases separating them. The V gene's germline CDR1 is SNHLY and CDR2 FYNNEI. The CDR3 is made up of 14 amino acids. The CDR3 here is CASSGVSGNTEAFF. CDR3 nucleotide sequence: TGTGCCAGCAGTGGAGTATCAGGGAACACTGAAGCTTTCTTT.

The chain carries TRBV12-3 or TRBV12-4 and TRBJ2-7; possibly TRBD2 for D (6 bases). V lost 2 bases to trimming and J lost 2 bases, with 7 bases between them. CDR3 length: 13 residues. CDR3 sequence: CASSLRGTYEQYF. Here the CDR3 DNA reads TGTGCCAGCAGTTTACGGGGGACCTACGAGCAGTACTTC.

The chain joins TRBV6-5 to TRBJ1-2, with a possible D match to TRBD1 (5 bases). The CDR3 extends over 11 amino acids. Trimming took 10 bases from V and 8 from J, leaving 14 bases between them. From germline, CDR1 is MNHEY and CDR2 SVGAGI. DNA for the CDR3: TGTGCCACTGGGCAGGGAAACGGCTACACCTTC. This sequence encodes CATGQGNGYTF.

This clone was seen a single time. This chain connects TRBV6-1 to TRBJ1-2; the D gene is possibly TRBD1 (5 bases). CDR3 size: 15 residues. The germline V and J ends were trimmed by 0 bases and 8 bases, with 16 bases remaining between them. CDR1 and CDR2 (germline): MNHNS, SASEGT. The CDR3 sequence: CASSEAAGGPYGYTF. CDR3 nucleotide sequence: TGTGCCAGCAGTGAAGCCGCGGGGGGACCCTACGGCTACACCTTC.

V is TRBV18 and J is TRBJ2-2, with D hard to call. Germline lookup yields CDR1 KGHSH and CDR2 LQKENI. The CDR3 has 14 amino acids. V lost 8 bases and J lost 1, with 11 bases in between. This CDR3 reads CASRNLGNTGELFF. The CDR3 nucleotides are TGTGCCAGCCGAAATCTAGGGAACACCGGGGAGCTGTTTTTT.

The CDR3 DNA reads TGTGCCAGCAGTTTGTCTAACAGATACACCGGGGAGCTGTTTTTT. Its translation is CASSLSNRYTGELFF. V and J are TRBV28 and TRBJ2-2, with D unclear. V gave up 3 bases and J gave up 3 bases, with 11 bases separating them. The CDR3 runs to 15 residues. The germline CDR1 and CDR2 sequences are MDHEN and SYDVKM. Filled out from reference TRBV28 and TRBJ2-2, the complete variable domain reads DVKVTQSSRYLVKRTGEKVFLECVQDMDHENMFWYRQDPGLGLRLIYFSYDVKMKEKGDIPEGYSVSREKKERFSLILESASTNQTSMYLCASSLSNRYTGELFFGEGSRLTVL.

The V gene is TRBV19, the J gene TRBJ1-1, with 7 bases fitting TRBD1. This CDR3 contains 13 residues. Germline trimming cut 5 bases from V and 7 bases from J; bases unmatched to any gene: 7. The germline CDR1 and CDR2 sequences are LNHDA and SQIVND (reference sequence). CDR3 sequence (DNA): TGTGCCAGTAGTCCAGGGACAGCCGGTGAAGCTTTCTTT. Translated, it gives CASSPGTAGEAFF.

As to this clone: Other DNA sequences in the sample encode the same CDR3. The V gene is TRBV6-5, the J gene TRBJ2-7, with 7 bases aligning to TRBD1. CDR3 length: 14 residues. With 9 bases clipped from V and 0 bases from J, the junction kept 8 bases outside the gene matches. Germline values: CDR1 MNHEY, CDR2 SVGAGI. CDR3 region: CASSRQGSSYEQYF. Written as DNA, the CDR3 is TGTGCCAGTTCGAGACAGGGTTCCTCCTACGAGCAGTACTTC.

The CDR3 sequence is CASSLMTFGLDEQFF. CDR3 coding DNA: TGTGCCAGCAGCTTAATGACCTTTGGGCTCGATGAGCAGTTCTTC. The chain combines TRBV7-2 with TRBJ2-1; D is unclear. V was pared by 2 bases and J by 8 bases, with 16 bases between. This CDR3 region has 15 residues. Germline CDR1 is SGHTA and CDR2 is FQGNSA. Combining the CDR3 with reference TRBV7-2 and TRBJ2-1 gives the whole variable domain GAGVSQSPSNKVTEKGKDVELRCDPISGHTALYWYRQSLGQGLEFLIYFQGNSAPDKSGLPSDRFSAERTGGSVSTLTIQRTQQEDSAVYLCASSLMTFGLDEQFFGPGTRLTVL.

Here the CDR3 DNA reads TGTGCCAGCAGTTACTACAGGGGTTACGAGCAGTACTTC. It specifies CASSYYRGYEQYF. J is TRBJ2-7 and V is TRBV27, with TRBD1 identical over 7 bases. With V trimmed by 4 bases and J by 4 bases, 4 bases remained unmatched. The length of the CDR3 is 13 residues. From germline, CDR1 is MNHEY and CDR2 SMNVEV (reference sequence).

This rearrangement joins TRBV6-5 to TRBJ1-6; 7 nucleotides match TRBD1. The trim removed 5 bases at V and 6 bases at J, leaving 1 base unmatched. CDR1 MNHEY and CDR2 SVGAGI come from the germline V gene. The CDR3 consists of 13 residues. The CDR3 reads CASSRQGNSPLHF. CDR3 nucleotide sequence: TGTGCCAGCAGTCGACAGGGTAATTCACCCCTCCACTTT.